Listed below are T cell receptor beta chains from one sample, sequenced in a study of cytomegalovirus exposure and HLA in healthy donors. The data were produced by immunoSEQ multiplex PCR, yet TCRdb's version contains in-frame clones alone and is incomplete. The data show more than 100,000 clones, around 87% seen once. Sample: PBMCs. The receptors here all came from a woman under 30 in good health and CMV-seropositive. CDR3s include the opening cysteine and the closing phenylalanine or tryptophan. A D gene is named only where the DNA matches it firmly. Size tells how often a clone was seen (once, few, many) or the class of an expanded clone, and some rows leave it out.

D | size | J | V | CDR3 | DNA
. | . | TRBJ2-2 | TRBV5-4 | CASSLVGGELFF | TGTGCCAGCAGCTTGGTCGGCGGGGAGCTGTTTTTT
. | . | TRBJ1-1 | TRBV4-1 | CASSLGGINTEAFF | TGCGCCAGCAGCCTGGGGGGAATCAACACTGAAGCTTTCTTT
. | . | TRBJ1-2 | TRBV6-6 | CASSYSNRNGYTF | TGTGCCAGCAGTTACTCTAATAGAAATGGCTACACCTTC
TRBD1 | . | TRBJ1-4 | TRBV30 | CAFQLGQRNEKLFF | TGTGCCTTCCAACTGGGACAGCGTAATGAAAAACTGTTTTTT
. | . | TRBJ1-2 | TRBV5-8 | CASSFLTANNYGYTF | TGTGCCAGCAGCTTTTTGACAGCGAACAACTATGGCTACACCTTC
. | . | TRBJ2-5 | TRBV28 | CASSLVKGTWGETQYF | TGTGCCAGCAGTTTAGTAAAGGGGACATGGGGAGAGACCCAGTACTTC
. | few | TRBJ1-2 | TRBV2 | CASRAPLRYGYTF | TGTGCCAGCAGAGCCCCCCTACGGTATGGCTACACCTTC
. | . | TRBJ2-2 | TRBV6-5 | CASSYTYRETGELFF | TGTGCCAGCAGTTACACGTACAGGGAGACCGGGGAGCTGTTTTTT
. | . | TRBJ2-4 | TRBV15 | CATSRDYPSRVLAKNIQYF | TGTGCCACCAGCAGAGATTACCCGTCGAGGGTACTAGCCAAAAACATTCAGTACTTC
TRBD1 | . | TRBJ1-1 | TRBV5-4 | CASSRVRGLNTEAFF | TGTGCCAGCAGCCGTGTTAGGGGGCTGAACACTGAAGCTTTCTTT
TRBD2 | . | TRBJ2-7 | TRBV27 | CASKKRGLAGELPYEQYF | TGTGCCAGCAAAAAAAGGGGACTAGCGGGAGAATTACCCTACGAGCAGTACTTC
TRBD2 | once | TRBJ2-5 | TRBV5-1 | CASSSLGKGTSGGIHRETQYF | TGCGCCAGCAGCTCCTTGGGGAAAGGGACTAGCGGTGGTATTCATAGAGAGACCCAGTACTTC
. | . | TRBJ1-1 | TRBV5-1 | CASSLEAAHSNTEAFF | TGCGCCAGCAGCTTGGAAGCGGCCCATTCGAACACTGAAGCTTTCTTT
. | . | TRBJ2-7 | TRBV18 | CASSPGGRSSYEQYF | TGTGCCAGCTCACCAGGAGGGAGGAGCTCCTACGAGCAGTACTTC
. | once | TRBJ2-7 | TRBV2 | CASSPRDEQYF | TGTGCCAGCAGCCCCAGGGACGAGCAGTACTTC
. | once | TRBJ1-2 | TRBV5-1 | CASSPNPGTSYGYTF | TGCGCCAGCAGCCCGAACCCGGGAACGAGCTATGGCTACACCTTC
TRBD2 | . | TRBJ2-1 | TRBV13 | CASSLGTSGGPRGYNEQFF | TGTGCCAGCAGCTTAGGGACTAGCGGGGGGCCAAGGGGATACAATGAGCAGTTCTTC
. | . | TRBJ2-2 | TRBV18 | CASSPSYGSTGELFF | TGTGCCAGCTCACCATCGTACGGGTCTACCGGGGAGCTGTTTTTT
. | once | TRBJ2-6 | TRBV18 | CASSPERSGANVLTF | TGTGCCAGCTCACCAGAGCGGTCTGGGGCCAACGTCCTGACTTTC
TRBD1 | . | TRBJ2-5 | TRBV5-1 | CASSLTGVETQYF | TGCGCCAGCAGCTTGACAGGGGTGGAGACCCAGTACTTC
. | . | TRBJ1-1 | TRBV7-3 | CASSLLTVMNTEAFF | TGTGCCAGCAGCCTACTGACAGTCATGAACACTGAAGCTTTCTTT
. | few | TRBJ2-3 | TRBV28 | CASSPLASASSTDTQYF | TGTGCCAGCAGTCCCCTAGCTTCGGCTAGCAGCACAGATACGCAGTATTTT
. | . | TRBJ1-1 | TRBV7-6 | CASSLVSSRGLNTEAFF | TGTGCCAGCAGCTTAGTGTCATCAAGGGGCCTTAACACTGAAGCTTTCTTT
TRBD1 | . | TRBJ1-5 | TRBV18 | CASSLTGGDQPQHF | TGTGCCAGCTCACTAACAGGGGGCGATCAGCCCCAGCATTTT
TRBD2 | . | TRBJ2-2 | TRBV28 | CASSSLPGLAHTGELFF | TGTGCCAGCAGTTCATTACCGGGACTAGCGCACACCGGGGAGCTGTTTTTT
TRBD2 | . | TRBJ2-1 | TRBV6-1 | CASSESMGGSSYNEQFF | TGTGCCAGCAGTGAATCGATGGGCGGGAGCTCCTACAATGAGCAGTTCTTC
TRBD2 | . | TRBJ2-3 | TRBV7-9 | CASSPVGRGTDTQYF | TGTGCCAGCAGTCCCGTGGGGAGGGGAACAGATACGCAGTATTTT
TRBD1 | . | TRBJ1-2 | TRBV4-1 | CASSQEFGTGVRGYTF | TGCGCCAGCAGCCAGGAGTTTGGGACAGGAGTCCGTGGCTACACCTTC
. | . | TRBJ2-3 | TRBV12-5 | CASVTGRDTQYF | TGTGCTAGTGTCACAGGGAGAGATACGCAGTATTTT
TRBD1 | . | TRBJ1-5 | TRBV4-1 | CASSPDPGQLNQPQHF | TGCGCCAGCAGCCCCGATCCGGGACAGTTGAATCAGCCCCAGCATTTT
. | . | TRBJ1-5 | TRBV2 | CASISRVGQPQHF | TGTGCCAGCATCTCCCGGGTTGGTCAGCCCCAGCATTTT
TRBD2 | . | TRBJ2-6 | TRBV4-1 | CASSPPRGGEFPSGANVLTF | TGCGCCAGCAGCCCTCCACGCGGGGGTGAGTTCCCGTCTGGGGCCAACGTCCTGACTTTC
. | . | TRBJ2-7 | TRBV6-6 | CASSYGQEQYF | TGTGCCAGCAGTTACGGGCAGGAGCAGTACTTC
TRBD1 | few | TRBJ1-2 | TRBV6-5 | CASSLRGVSYGYTF | TGTGCCAGCAGTCTCAGGGGGGTCAGCTATGGCTACACCTTC
TRBD1 | . | TRBJ1-1 | TRBV7-6 | CASSLARTGGTEAFF | TGTGCCAGCAGCTTAGCGAGGACAGGGGGCACTGAAGCTTTCTTT
. | . | TRBJ1-2 | TRBV13 | CASSLTVPAYGYTF | TGTGCCAGCAGCTTGACAGTTCCTGCCTATGGCTACACCTTC
TRBD2 | . | TRBJ2-1 | TRBV7-3 | CASKEREFEQFF | TGTGCCAGCAAAGAGCGGGAGTTTGAGCAGTTCTTC
. | . | TRBJ1-5 | TRBV27 | CASSPIGVFDQPQHF | TGTGCCAGCAGTCCAATCGGGGTATTCGATCAGCCCCAGCATTTT
TRBD1 | . | TRBJ1-1 | TRBV6-5 | CASRSDRGGTEAFF | TGTGCCAGCAGATCGGACAGGGGAGGGACTGAAGCTTTCTTT
. | . | TRBJ1-4 | TRBV6-1 | CASRETATNEKLFF | TGTGCCAGCAGAGAAACAGCAACTAATGAAAAACTGTTTTTT